These 9 T cell receptor beta chains share one sample of origin, sequenced in a study of T cells in Graves' hyperthyroidism and ophthalmopathy. Amplified TCR beta CDR3 regions derived from RNA transcripts. First-round RT-PCR of the TCR CDR3 relied on the HTBI primer set. TCRdb re-called the multiplex PCR reads through MiXCR, storing one row per CDR3 protein. In the table there are around 580,000 distinct CDR3 sequences, 35% to 55% of which are singletons. Sequenced sample: peripheral blood or thyroid tissue (not recorded which). All receptors come from a woman between 18 and 29 years old with Graves' hyperthyroidism.

There are many counts of this clonotype. The V and J genes are TRBV12-3 or TRBV12-4 and TRBJ2-5, with 9 bases lining up with TRBD2. Trimming removed 2 bases from V and 2 bases from J; junction bases left unmatched: 6. The CDR3 spans 16 residues. The CDR3 DNA is TGTGCCAGCAGTTTAAGCGGGAGGACCAGTCAAGAGACCCAGTACTTC. This encodes CASSLSGRTSQETQYF.

The chain carries TRBV24-1 and TRBJ2-5, with 11 bases aligning to TRBD1. J gave up 5 bases and V 4 bases, and 8 bases lay outside the gene matches. The CDR3 runs to 16 residues. CDR1 and CDR2 from the germline V gene are KGHDR and SFDVKD. CDR3 sequence (DNA): TGTGCCACCAGTGAAATGGACAGGGGGCGCGGGGAGACCCAGTACTTC. Translated: CATSEMDRGRGETQYF.

This sequence joins TRBV15 and TRBJ2-7; no firm D call. V lost 2 bases and J lost 0, with 8 bases in between. This CDR3 is 14 amino acids long. Germline V lookup: CDR1 LNHNV, CDR2 YYDKDF (reference sequence). The CDR3 loop is CATSRPHSSYEQYF. CDR3 nucleotides: TGTGCCACCAGCAGACCTCACAGCTCCTACGAGCAGTACTTC.

In its sample, this clonotype was seen many times. The chain is built from TRBV20-1 and TRBJ1-5, with unresolved D. The V and J ends lost 2 bases and 0 bases respectively, with 11 bases between them. Germline V gene lookup returns CDR1 DFQATT and CDR2 SNEGSKA (reference sequence). This CDR3 contains 15 residues. CDR3 in amino acids: CSARISGYSNQPQHF. In DNA, the CDR3 is TGCAGTGCTAGAATATCGGGGTATAGCAATCAGCCCCAGCATTTT.

The chain recombines TRBV19 with TRBJ2-2; D may match TRBD1 or TRBD2 (6 bases each). The CDR3 is made up of 16 amino acids. Trimming removed 1 base from V and 5 bases from J, with 14 bases in between. Per the germline V gene, CDR1 is LNHDA and CDR2 is SQIVND (reference sequence). The DNA of the CDR3 is TGTGCCAGTAGTATAGTAGGGGGGCCTTATACCGGGGAGCTGTTTTTT. It codes for CASSIVGGPYTGELFF.

Only a few counts were recorded for this clonotype. This chain uses TRBV10-3 with TRBJ2-1, with 9 nucleotides matching TRBD2. CDR1 ENHRY and CDR2 SYGVKD come from the germline V gene. The CDR3 is made up of 15 amino acids. Trimming took 7 bases from V and 6 from J; bases not matched to a gene: 10. For the CDR3, the DNA is TGTGCCATCAAAAGCGGGAGGATGCTGAGCAATGAGCAGTTCTTC. Translated, it gives CAIKSGRMLSNEQFF.

The V and J genes are TRBV7-9 and TRBJ2-2; D uncertain. Germline V lookup: CDR1 SEHNR, CDR2 FQNEAQ (reference sequence). V was trimmed by 5 bases and J by 1 base, leaving 11 bases between them. CDR3 size: 15 residues. DNA for the CDR3: TGTGCCAGCAGCCCCGCCCGACAGAACACCGGGGAGCTGTTTTTT. Translation: CASSPARQNTGELFF.

In its sample, this clonotype was seen a few times. The chain is built from TRBV3-1 and TRBJ2-5; weak D call: TRBD1 (5 bases). The ends were cut back, 3 bases at V and 1 base at J, with 15 bases in the middle. CDR3 size: 16 residues. CDR1 is LGHDT, CDR2 YNNKEL, per germline (reference sequence). CDR3 sequence (DNA): TGTGCCAGCAGCCACAGGGCCACAACTGGCCAAGAGACCCAGTACTTC. Protein sequence: CASSHRATTGQETQYF.

This clonotype was seen repeatedly, ten times or more. V usage is TRBV12-3 or TRBV12-4 and J usage is TRBJ2-7; no clear D. CDR3 length: 12 amino acids. Trimming shortened V by 0 bases and J by 4 bases, and 4 bases separated the two germline ends. CDR3 region: CASSLALYEQYF. CDR3 DNA: TGTGCCAGCAGTTTAGCGTTGTACGAGCAGTACTTC.